Below, 23 T cell receptor beta chains from the same sample are listed, as sequenced in a study of regulatory T cells in long-lasting Graves disease. This sample's time point: newly diagnosed GD, antithyroid drugs for less than 3 months. PBMCs provided the RNA from which the TCR library was made. Building of the TCR beta libraries involved iRepertoire HTBI primers and Arm-PCR of CDR3 regions. Using its own MiXCR run on the multiplex PCR reads, TCRdb lists one record per CDR3 protein. Counted here are some 500,000 distinct CDR3 sequences, approximately 16% occurring once; the ten biggest clones make up 25%. The same sample was also studied in work on T cells in Graves' hyperthyroidism and ophthalmopathy.

The material sequenced was peripheral blood mononuclear cells (PBMCs), taken at new diagnosis, from a patient treated with antithyroid drugs. These receptors were obtained from a woman aged 35 to 60 with Graves disease.

This clonotype has only a few counts. This chain connects TRBV2 to TRBJ2-1; 11 bases line up with TRBD2. V shed 6 bases, J shed 5 bases, and the junction held 12 bases outside the gene matches. The CDR3 totals 17 residues. Germline V CDR1 and CDR2: SNHLY, FYNNEI. CDR3 nucleotide sequence: TGTGCCAGCAGCGGGGGACTAGCGGAGACAAACGACAATGAGCAGTTCTTC. Translated, it gives CASSGGLAETNDNEQFF.

This clonotype was detected ten times or more. The chain joins TRBV2 to TRBJ2-2; D gene unclear. The CDR3 length is 12 residues. The ends were cut back, 4 bases at V and 5 bases at J, with 5 bases in the middle. In germline, CDR1 is SNHLY, CDR2 FYNNEI. CDR3 DNA sequence: TGTGCCAGCAGTGGTCAGACCGGGGAGCTGTTTTTT. Its translation is CASSGQTGELFF.

This clonotype was observed many times. The gene calls are TRBV28 and TRBJ2-2; D ambiguous. Germline CDR1 MDHEN, CDR2 SYDVKM. The CDR3 runs to 13 residues. Trimming took 6 bases from V and 6 from J, leaving 11 bases between them. The CDR3 nucleotides are TGTGCCAGCAGAATAGACTTGCCCGGGGAGCTGTTTTTT. Translation gives CASRIDLPGELFF. The whole variable domain, remainder taken from reference TRBV28 and TRBJ2-2, is DVKVTQSSRYLVKRTGEKVFLECVQDMDHENMFWYRQDPGLGLRLIYFSYDVKMKEKGDIPEGYSVSREKKERFSLILESASTNQTSMYLCASRIDLPGELFFGEGSRLTVL.

This clonotype was seen ten or more times. The chain combines TRBV11-2 with TRBJ2-4; 7 bases are shared with TRBD1. V dropped 5 bases and J dropped 3; count of bases not matched to a gene: 7. Germline CDR1 and CDR2: SGHAT and FQNNGV. The CDR3 is made up of 15 amino acids. The CDR3 region is CASSTPTGDKNIQYF. CDR3 in DNA: TGTGCCAGCAGCACACCTACAGGGGACAAAAACATTCAGTACTTC.

With respect to this clonotype: A much bigger clone sits one base away, suggesting this may be a read error. V and J are TRBV12-3 or TRBV12-4 and TRBJ1-4, with 10 bases fitting TRBD1. CDR3 length: 14 amino acids. The DNA for the CDR3 is TGTGTCAGCAGTCCCGACAGGGGGCTTGGAAAACTGTTTTTT. Its protein is CVSSPDRGLGKLFF.

The sample holds a few counts of this clonotype. V gene TRBV20-1 combines with J gene TRBJ1-1; TRBD1 matches at 7 bases. Germline V gives CDR1 DFQATT, CDR2 SNEGSKA (reference sequence). V lost 6 bases, J lost 1 base, and 17 bases stayed unmatched. This CDR3 contains 17 residues. DNA for the CDR3: TGCAGTGCCATCTTCCCCGGGACAGCTCCGAAGAACACTGAAGCTTTCTTT. It specifies CSAIFPGTAPKNTEAFF.

This clonotype was seen at least ten times. The chain is built from TRBV28 and TRBJ1-1; D remains unclear. Germline assignment: CDR1 MDHEN and CDR2 SYDVKM. The CDR3 runs 11 residues. The V gene lost 10 bases and the J gene lost 3 bases, with 9 bases spanning the gap. CDR3 in DNA: TGTGCCACCAAGGTGGACACTGAAGCTTTCTTT. This encodes CATKVDTEAFF. Supplemented by reference TRBV28 and TRBJ1-1, the full variable domain reads DVKVTQSSRYLVKRTGEKVFLECVQDMDHENMFWYRQDPGLGLRLIYFSYDVKMKEKGDIPEGYSVSREKKERFSLILESASTNQTSMYLCATKVDTEAFFGQGTRLTVV.

The chain employs TRBV7-8 and TRBJ2-2; the D gene is possibly TRBD1 (6 bases). The CDR3 sequence is 15 residues long. Germline-derived CDR1 and CDR2 are SGHVS and FQNEAQ. Trimming removed 4 bases from V and 6 bases from J, with 15 bases in between. CDR3 sequence: CASSSRQVVSGELFF. The CDR3 coding sequence is TGTGCCAGCAGCTCCCGACAGGTGGTATCCGGGGAGCTGTTTTTT.

Only a few counts were recorded for this clonotype. The chain links TRBV20-1 to TRBJ1-5; D uncertain. Trimming stripped 5 bases from V and 10 bases from J, with 18 bases between. CDR1 is DFQATT and CDR2 is SNEGSKA in the germline V gene (reference sequence). This CDR3 comprises 13 residues. The CDR3 bases are TGCAGTGCTCGGACTGACTCCTCGGATCCCCAGCATTTT. Its translation: CSARTDSSDPQHF.

This clonotype appeared many times. The chain uses TRBV7-9 and TRBJ2-1; no clear D. Germline assignment: CDR1 SEHNR and CDR2 FQNEAQ (reference sequence). The CDR3 has 14 residues. Deletions cut 3 bases from V and 0 bases from J, with 6 bases between. This chain's CDR3 is CASSFLSSYNEQFF. The CDR3 nucleotides read TGTGCCAGCAGCTTCCTTAGCTCCTACAATGAGCAGTTCTTC.

The chain is built from TRBV15 and TRBJ2-2; 7 bases match TRBD2. Germline CDR1 LNHNV, CDR2 YYDKDF (reference sequence). V shed 4 bases and J 3 bases; nucleotides not matched to a gene: 14. The CDR3 runs 18 residues. For the CDR3, the DNA is TGTGCCACCAGCACCTCGGCGGGGGTTCTATCGGACACCGGGGAGCTGTTTTTT. Its translation: CATSTSAGVLSDTGELFF.

The chain joins TRBV6-1 to TRBJ2-2; D is possibly TRBD1 or TRBD2 (6 bases each). V was clipped by 5 bases and J by 4 bases, with 14 bases between them. The CDR3 is 15 residues long. Per germline, CDR1 MNHNS and CDR2 SASEGT. This CDR3 reads CASSTTGASTGELFF. CDR3 bases: TGTGCCAGCAGTACCACGGGGGCCTCCACCGGGGAGCTGTTTTTT.

This clonotype was found many times. The rearrangement joins TRBV12-3 or TRBV12-4 to TRBJ2-7, with 9 bases aligning to TRBD1. The CDR3 is 15 amino acids. With 6 bases clipped from V and 6 bases from J, the junction kept 12 bases outside the gene matches. The CDR3 DNA reads TGTGCCAGCAGGATGGGGGGACAGGGTACGGGCGAGCAGTACTTC. Translating gives CASRMGGQGTGEQYF.

This clonotype has a count of ten or more. This rearrangement joins TRBV7-9 to TRBJ1-1, with D hard to call. Germline V lookup: CDR1 SEHNR, CDR2 FQNEAQ (reference sequence). The CDR3 runs 13 residues. V lost 4 bases and J lost 3, with 9 bases in between. The CDR3: CASSSRGDTEAFF. DNA for the CDR3: TGTGCCAGCAGCTCCCGCGGAGACACTGAAGCTTTCTTT.

This clonotype was seen a handful of times. The CDR3 bases are TGTGCCAGCAGCTTAACCGGGGTGAGCACAGATACGCAGTATTTT. Protein sequence: CASSLTGVSTDTQYF. The chain has TRBV7-3 and TRBJ2-3, with a weak D call TRBD2 (5 bases). The germline gives CDR1 SGHTA, CDR2 FQGTGA. The CDR3 runs to 15 residues. Trimming shortened V by 0 bases and J by 0 bases, and 7 bases separated the two germline ends. Filled out from reference TRBV7-3 and TRBJ2-3, the complete variable domain reads GAGVSQTPSNKVTEKGKYVELRCDPISGHTALYWYRQSLGQGPEFLIYFQGTGAADDSGLPNDRFFAVRPEGSVSTLKIQRTERGDSAVYLCASSLTGVSTDTQYFGPGTRLTVL.

The gene calls are TRBV5-1 and TRBJ2-2; 8 bases are a match to TRBD2. Germline loops: CDR1 SGHRS, CDR2 YFSETQ. V was clipped by 2 bases and J by 4 bases; unmatched bases: 7. The CDR3 is 16 amino acids. CDR3 sequence (DNA): TGCGCCAGCAGCTTTGTATTAGCGGGGCCCACCGGGGAGCTGTTTTTT. It yields the protein CASSFVLAGPTGELFF.

On this clonotype: A much larger clone lies a single base off, so this may be a read error. This chain joins TRBV30 and TRBJ1-2; TRBD1 might be the D (6 bases). Per germline, CDR1 GTSNPN and CDR2 SVGIG (reference sequence). The length of the CDR3 is 14 residues. This CDR3 reads CARRIAGANYGYTF. The CDR3 bases are TGTGCCCGGAGAATCGCAGGGGCTAACTATGGCTACACCTTC.

This clonotype was seen a handful of times. Just one base apart from a much larger clone, this may be a read error. The V call is TRBV2, the J call TRBJ2-1; D is uncertain. The CDR3 spans 15 residues. V lost 2 bases and J lost 9, with 17 bases in between. Per germline, CDR1 SNHLY and CDR2 FYNNEI. The CDR3, as DNA: TGTGCCAGCAGTGAACTGGGCGCAGGCTTGGGTGAGCAGTTCTTC. Its translation is CASSELGAGLGEQFF.

This clonotype has ten or more counts. The chain carries TRBV20-1 and TRBJ2-1, with 11 bases aligning to TRBD2. This CDR3 region has 14 residues. The V and J ends lost 6 bases and 4 bases, in that order; junction bases with no gene match: 5. CDR1 and CDR2 (germline): DFQATT, SNEGSKA (reference sequence). CDR3 amino acids: CSAGLAGGYNEQFF. CDR3 in DNA: TGCAGTGCGGGGCTAGCGGGGGGATACAATGAGCAGTTCTTC.

This clonotype was detected only a few times. The chain carries TRBV6-5 and TRBJ2-7, with TRBD1 matching over 8 bases. CDR3 length: 13 residues. Germline CDR1 is MNHEY and CDR2 is SVGAGI. The ends lost 2 bases at V and 9 bases at J; junction bases unmatched: 6. The CDR3 DNA reads TGTGCCAGCAGTTACGGACAGGGTTTAGTGCAGTACTTC. This sequence encodes CASSYGQGLVQYF.

This clonotype was observed many times. V usage is TRBV4-2 and J usage is TRBJ1-1; possibly TRBD1 for D (6 bases). V shed 3 bases and J shed 1 base, with 18 bases lying between them. Per the germline V gene, CDR1 is LGHNA and CDR2 is YNFKEQ. The length of the CDR3 is 17 residues. The CDR3 DNA reads TGTGCCAGCAGCCAGGAAATACAGGGAGTCGGGAACACTGAAGCTTTCTTT. It specifies CASSQEIQGVGNTEAFF.

In its sample, this clonotype was seen a few times. The junction does not match germline at one end; this may be a read error. The chain has TRBV11-2 and TRBJ1-1; D is possibly TRBD1 (6 bases). Germline V CDR1 and CDR2: SGHAT, FQNNGV. The CDR3 runs to 15 residues. The CDR3 DNA sequence: TGTGCCAGCAGCTTAGATCGGGGGGCGAACACTGAAGCTTCCTTT. Translated: CASSLDRGANTEASF.

The gene calls are TRBV25-1 and TRBJ1-6, with 9 bases fitting TRBD1. CDR1 and CDR2 from the germline V gene are MGHDK and SYGVNS. Unmatched junction bases numbered 8, after V lost 7 bases and J lost 10 bases. The CDR3 spans 14 residues. The CDR3: CASTGDREGSPLHF. The CDR3 nucleotides read TGTGCCAGCACGGGGGACAGGGAAGGCTCACCCCTCCACTTT.